These 27 T cell receptor beta chains were sequenced from one sample in a study of CD8+CD57+ T cells in acquired aplastic anemia. Genomic DNA was employed as the template in profiling TCR beta VDJ and CDR3. TCRdb reprocessed the reads via MiXCR and lists one record per CDR3 protein. The sample comprises about 81,000 distinct CDR3 sequences, under 50% of which are singletons, and around 63% rests with the top ten. The sample comprised sorted CD4+, CD8+, or CD8+CD57+ T cells (not recorded which) from PBMCs. Receptors originate from a human donor in good health, serving as a control.

This clonotype showed up many times. The rearrangement joins TRBV12-3 or TRBV12-4 to TRBJ2-3, with 7 bases identical to TRBD1. V lost 5 bases to trimming and J lost 0 bases; unmatched junction nucleotides: 5. CDR3 length: 15 amino acids. CDR3 in amino acids: CASSTPGQSTDTQYF. The CDR3 DNA is TGTGCCAGCAGTACACCGGGACAGAGCACAGATACGCAGTATTTT.

This clonotype has at least ten counts. The rearrangement uses TRBV2 and TRBJ2-3, with D uncertain. Germline-derived CDR1 and CDR2 are SNHLY and FYNNEI. The CDR3 has 11 amino acids. V dropped 8 bases and J dropped 6 bases, with 9 bases sitting between them. The CDR3 bases are TGTGCCAGCGCCCCCGGGGATACGCAGTATTTT. Translated: CASAPGDTQYF.

This chain links TRBV29-1 with TRBJ1-2; 7 bases match TRBD1. Germline V gives CDR1 SQVTM, CDR2 ANQGSEA. The junction had 10 bases not matched to a gene; V was cut back by 4 bases and J by 2 bases. The CDR3 runs 15 residues. CDR3 protein: CSVVVGGQKNYGYTF. CDR3 coding DNA: TGCAGCGTTGTGGTTGGGGGACAGAAAAACTATGGCTACACCTTC.

This clonotype turned up a few times. The chain recombines TRBV12-3 or TRBV12-4 with TRBJ2-7; D call uncertain. The ends were cut back, 6 bases at V and 5 bases at J, with 14 bases in the middle. The CDR3 is 13 residues long. The CDR3 DNA follows: TGTGCCAGCAGCCAAGATCTGGCCAACGAGCAGTACTTC. It codes for CASSQDLANEQYF.

This clonotype was counted many times. This chain connects TRBV19 to TRBJ1-2, with TRBD1 matching 8 bases. The CDR3 is 15 residues long. The germline CDR1 and CDR2 sequences are LNHDA and SQIVND (reference sequence). The junction had 6 bases not matched to a gene; V was cut back by 0 bases and J by 6 bases. The CDR3: CASSIESGGGHGYTF. Here the CDR3 DNA reads TGTGCCAGTAGTATAGAGTCAGGGGGCGGGCATGGCTACACCTTC.

This clonotype was recorded a few times. The chain has TRBV6-1 and TRBJ1-5; TRBD1 might be the D (5 bases). Germline V gene sequence: CDR1 MNHNS, CDR2 SASEGT. The CDR3 covers 13 residues. Trimming left V 3 bases short and J 3 bases short, with 6 bases between. The chain's CDR3 is CASSDRDNQPQHF. CDR3 in DNA: TGTGCCAGCAGTGACAGGGACAATCAGCCCCAGCATTTT.

The rearrangement uses TRBV6-1 and TRBJ1-2; weak D call: TRBD1 (6 bases). The CDR3 has 16 amino acids. In germline, CDR1 is MNHNS, CDR2 SASEGT. Trimming left V 5 bases short and J 4 bases short, with 20 bases between. CDR3 DNA: TGTGCCAGCAGTCCACTCCAGTCGGGGGCCCCCTATGGCTACACCTTC. This translates into CASSPLQSGAPYGYTF.

This chain links TRBV6-1 with TRBJ1-4; D is uncertain. CDR3 length equals 15 residues. Trimming shortened V by 0 bases and J by 4 bases, and 9 bases separated the two germline ends. Looked up from germline, CDR1 is MNHNS and CDR2 is SASEGT. The CDR3 protein is CASSEARALNEKLFF. Written as DNA, the CDR3 is TGTGCCAGCAGTGAAGCACGGGCCCTTAATGAAAAACTGTTTTTT.

The sample holds many counts of this clonotype. The gene calls are TRBV15 and TRBJ1-5, with 7 positions matching TRBD1. Losses at the gene ends were 1 base for V and 5 bases for J; bases not matched to a gene: 11. CDR3 size: 17 residues. CDR1 and CDR2 (germline): LNHNV, YYDKDF (reference sequence). The CDR3 DNA reads as TGTGCCACCAGCAGAGCACCAGGGGGGACAGACTATCAGCCCCAGCATTTT. Amino acids: CATSRAPGGTDYQPQHF.

This clonotype was counted a few times. The rearrangement uses TRBV11-3 and TRBJ1-2; D gene unclear. Between the trimmed V and J ends, which lost 5 bases and 5 bases, there was a span of 12 bases. Germline V lookup: CDR1 SGHNT, CDR2 YENEEA. This CDR3 comprises 13 residues. The CDR3 sequence: CASSDGIGYGYTF. For the CDR3, the DNA is TGTGCCAGCAGCGACGGAATTGGATATGGCTACACCTTC.

On this clonotype: The junction departs from the called germline gene at one end, perhaps through a read error. V gene TRBV25-1 combines with J gene TRBJ2-5, with D possibly TRBD2 on 6 matching bases. Germline-derived CDR1 and CDR2 are MGHDK and SYGVNS. CDR3 length equals 15 residues. CDR3 coding DNA: TGCGCCAGCAGCCCGCTGGGACTCCAACAAGAGACCCAGTACTTC. Its translation: CASSPLGLQQETQYF.

The genes are TRBV20-1 and TRBJ2-7; D might be TRBD2 (6 bases). Trimming left V 6 bases short and J 6 bases short, with 21 bases between. The CDR3 sequence is 14 residues long. Germline V gene lookup returns CDR1 DFQATT and CDR2 SNEGSKA (reference sequence). CDR3 nucleotide sequence: TGCAGTGCAAACATCGCGGGGCCCCTCCGCGAGCAGTACTTC. Translation gives CSANIAGPLREQYF.

This clonotype was seen ten or more times. CDR3 protein: CASSEVRTGGLYEQYF. CDR3 bases: TGTGCCAGCAGTGAAGTCAGGACAGGGGGCCTTTACGAGCAGTACTTC. V is TRBV6-1 and J is TRBJ2-7; 11 bases match TRBD1. Germline V gene lookup returns CDR1 MNHNS and CDR2 SASEGT. The CDR3 loop spans 16 amino acids. Losses at the gene ends were 1 base for V and 4 bases for J; bases not matched to a gene: 6.

This clonotype was counted between two and nine times. The chain couples TRBV25-1 to TRBJ2-3, with 11 bases fitting TRBD2. The CDR3 contains 14 residues. Looked up from germline, CDR1 is MGHDK and CDR2 is SYGVNS. Germline trimming cut 4 bases from V and 7 bases from J; bases unmatched to any gene: 4. CDR3 sequence: CASSALAGGYTQYF. The CDR3 coding sequence is TGTGCCAGCAGTGCCCTAGCGGGAGGATATACGCAGTATTTT.

The rearrangement links TRBV20-1 to TRBJ2-5; 7 nucleotides line up with TRBD2. This CDR3 has 13 residues. The germline V gene encodes CDR1 DFQATT and CDR2 SNEGSKA (reference sequence). After removal of 4 bases from V and 6 bases from J, the junction contained 8 bases not matched to a gene. In DNA form, the CDR3 reads TGCAGTGCTACTAGCGGAGGATTAAAGACCCAGTACTTC. Translation: CSATSGGLKTQYF.

The rearrangement joins TRBV10-3 to TRBJ2-5; TRBD2 aligns across 10 bases. J gave up 4 bases and V 8 bases, and 7 bases lay outside the gene matches. The CDR3 length is 14 residues. Per germline, CDR1 ENHRY and CDR2 SYGVKD. The CDR3 DNA follows: TGTGCCATCGGGGCTAGCGGGAGTGCAGAGACCCAGTACTTC. This translates into CAIGASGSAETQYF.

CDR3 nucleotide sequence: TGTGCCAGCAGTGAATATAAGGGACCCTTGGAGACCCAGTACTTC. Amino acids: CASSEYKGPLETQYF. V is TRBV25-1 and J is TRBJ2-5, with D possibly called TRBD1 or TRBD2 (5 bases each). Trimming stripped 0 bases from V and 5 bases from J, with 13 bases between. The CDR3 is 15 residues long. From germline, CDR1 is MGHDK and CDR2 SYGVNS.

This clonotype has more than one count but fewer than ten. The J gene is TRBJ2-1, the V gene TRBV12-3 or TRBV12-4; TRBD1 matches 9 bases. The CDR3 sequence is 15 residues long. V dropped 5 bases and J dropped 7; count of bases not matched to a gene: 9. This CDR3 reads CASSPTGGYVNEQFF. In nucleotides, the CDR3 is TGTGCCAGCAGTCCGACAGGGGGGTATGTGAATGAGCAGTTCTTC.

Details on this clonotype: The CDR3 does not close with the conserved phenylalanine or tryptophan, likely indicating a read error. The V call is TRBV5-4, the J call TRBJ2-7; 8 bases match TRBD2. This CDR3 is 15 amino acids long. With V trimmed by 2 bases and J by 5 bases, 9 bases remained unmatched. Germline CDR1 reads SGHNT; CDR2 reads YYREEE (reference sequence). CDR3 protein: CASSFSGGPLDEQYL. CDR3 sequence (DNA): TGTGCCAGCAGCTTCTCGGGAGGGCCTCTGGACGAGCAGTACCTC.

This chain joins TRBV27 and TRBJ1-1, with D unresolved. The CDR3 runs 13 residues. Trimming cost V 6 bases and J 2 bases, with 10 bases left between them. Germline-derived CDR1 and CDR2 are MNHEY and SMNVEV (reference sequence). CDR3 DNA: TGTGCCAGCAGCTCAACACCTAACACTGAAGCTTTCTTT. It specifies CASSSTPNTEAFF.

A note on this clonotype: A much larger clone differs by one base, so this may be a read error. Because it lacks the conserved phenylalanine or tryptophan at the end, this CDR3 is likely a read error. For the CDR3, the DNA is TGTGCCAGCAGAACGACCATGGGACAGGCGAGTGATACGCAGTATTGT. Its protein product is CASRTTMGQASDTQYC. The chain uses TRBV25-1 and TRBJ2-3, with TRBD1 matching over 8 bases. This CDR3 is built from 16 residues. Losses at the gene ends were 6 bases for V and 6 bases for J; bases not matched to a gene: 14. Per the germline V gene, CDR1 is MGHDK and CDR2 is SYGVNS.

This clonotype was picked up many times. The rearrangement joins TRBV15 to TRBJ1-1; D is uncertain. CDR1 LNHNV and CDR2 YYDKDF come from the germline V gene (reference sequence). Deletions cut 0 bases from V and 0 bases from J, with 14 bases between. CDR3 length: 17 amino acids. CDR3: CATSRDSRRVVNTEAFF. CDR3 in DNA: TGTGCCACCAGCAGAGATTCGAGGAGGGTAGTGAACACTGAAGCTTTCTTT.

This clonotype was recorded a few times. This chain links TRBV29-1 with TRBJ1-2, with 7 nucleotides matching TRBD1. This CDR3 is built from 11 residues. Trimming at V came to 6 bases and at J to 4 bases, leaving 2 bases not matched to a gene. Per the germline V gene, CDR1 is SQVTM and CDR2 is ANQGSEA. Written as DNA, the CDR3 is TGCAGCGTAAGGGACAGCTATGGCTACACCTTC. It translates to CSVRDSYGYTF.

The genes are TRBV15 and TRBJ2-7; tentatively, D is TRBD2 (6 bases). Trimming left V 2 bases short and J 3 bases short, with 14 bases between. CDR1 is LNHNV and CDR2 is YYDKDF in the germline V gene (reference sequence). This CDR3 is 15 amino acids long. The CDR3 here is CATSRQEEGFYEQYF. CDR3 nucleotides: TGTGCCACCAGCAGACAGGAGGAGGGGTTCTACGAGCAGTACTTC.

V is TRBV10-3 and J is TRBJ2-2, with D perhaps given as TRBD1 or TRBD2 (5 bases each). The germline gives CDR1 ENHRY, CDR2 SYGVKD. CDR3 length: 16 residues. V was cut by 0 bases and J by 0 bases, with 8 bases left in between. The CDR3 sequence is CAISESGVANTGELFF. Written as DNA, the CDR3 is TGTGCCATCAGTGAGTCGGGGGTGGCGAACACCGGGGAGCTGTTTTTT.

This clonotype appeared many times. This chain joins TRBV12-5 and TRBJ1-6; 9 positions agree with TRBD1. J was trimmed by 8 bases and V by 1 base; bases with no gene match: 12. The CDR3 is 18 amino acids. Germline V gene data show CDR1 as LGHNT and CDR2 as FRNRAP. The CDR3 protein is CASGLELLVDRGDSPLHF. In DNA form, the CDR3 reads TGTGCTAGTGGTTTGGAACTCCTCGTGGACAGGGGAGATTCACCCCTCCACTTT. Filled out from reference TRBV12-5 and TRBJ1-6, the complete variable domain reads DARVTQTPRHKVTEMGQEVTMRCQPILGHNTVFWYRQTMMQGLELLAYFRNRAPLDDSGMPKDRFSAEMPDATLATLKIQPSEPRDSAVYFCASGLELLVDRGDSPLHFGNGTRLTVT.

In this sample, this clonotype turned up a few times. V and J are TRBV30 and TRBJ1-1; D remains unclear. V dropped 3 bases and J dropped 0 bases, with 11 bases sitting between them. From germline, CDR1 is GTSNPN and CDR2 SVGIG (reference sequence). The CDR3 has 14 amino acids. Here the CDR3 reads CAWSAGSMNTEAFF. In DNA, the CDR3 is TGTGCCTGGAGCGCAGGCAGCATGAACACTGAAGCTTTCTTT.